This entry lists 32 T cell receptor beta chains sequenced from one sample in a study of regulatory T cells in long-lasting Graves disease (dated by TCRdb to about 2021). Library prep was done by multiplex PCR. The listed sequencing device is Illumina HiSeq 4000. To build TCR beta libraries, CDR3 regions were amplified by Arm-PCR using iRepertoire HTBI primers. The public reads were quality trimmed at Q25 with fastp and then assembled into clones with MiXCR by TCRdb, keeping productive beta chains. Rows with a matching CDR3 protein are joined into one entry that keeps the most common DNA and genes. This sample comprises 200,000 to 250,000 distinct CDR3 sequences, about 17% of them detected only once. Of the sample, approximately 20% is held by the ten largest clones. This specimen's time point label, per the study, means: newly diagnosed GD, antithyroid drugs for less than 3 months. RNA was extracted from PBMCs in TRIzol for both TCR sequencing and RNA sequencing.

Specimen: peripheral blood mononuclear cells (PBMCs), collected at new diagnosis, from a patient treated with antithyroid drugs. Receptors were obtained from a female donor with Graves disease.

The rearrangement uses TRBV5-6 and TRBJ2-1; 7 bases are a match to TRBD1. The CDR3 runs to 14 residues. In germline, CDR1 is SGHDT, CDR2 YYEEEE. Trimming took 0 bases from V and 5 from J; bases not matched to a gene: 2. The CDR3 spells CASSLADRNNEQFF. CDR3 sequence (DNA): TGTGCCAGCAGCTTGGCGGACAGGAACAATGAGCAGTTCTTC.

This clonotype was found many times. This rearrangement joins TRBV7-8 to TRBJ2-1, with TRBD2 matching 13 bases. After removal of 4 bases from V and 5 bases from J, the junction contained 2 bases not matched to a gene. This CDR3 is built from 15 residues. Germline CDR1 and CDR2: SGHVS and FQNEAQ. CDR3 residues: CASSSGLAGDNEQFF. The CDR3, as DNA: TGTGCCAGCAGCTCCGGACTAGCGGGGGACAATGAGCAGTTCTTC.

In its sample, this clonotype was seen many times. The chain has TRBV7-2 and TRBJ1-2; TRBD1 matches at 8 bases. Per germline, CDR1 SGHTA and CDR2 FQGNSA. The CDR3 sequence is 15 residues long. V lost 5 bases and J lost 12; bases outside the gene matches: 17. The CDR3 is CASSPGGTGMEEDTF. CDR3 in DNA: TGTGCCAGCAGCCCGGGGGGGACAGGTATGGAAGAGGACACCTTC.

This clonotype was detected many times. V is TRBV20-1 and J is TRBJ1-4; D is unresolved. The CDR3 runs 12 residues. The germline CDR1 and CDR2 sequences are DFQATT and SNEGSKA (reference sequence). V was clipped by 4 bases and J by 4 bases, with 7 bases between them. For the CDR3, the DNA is TGCAGTGCTAAAGATAATAATGAAAAACTGTTTTTT. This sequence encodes CSAKDNNEKLFF.

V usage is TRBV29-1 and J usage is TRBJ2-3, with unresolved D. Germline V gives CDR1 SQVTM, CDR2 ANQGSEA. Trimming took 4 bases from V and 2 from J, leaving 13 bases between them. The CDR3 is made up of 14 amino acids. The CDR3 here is CSVVGAEPTDTQYF. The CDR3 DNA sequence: TGCAGCGTTGTCGGAGCAGAACCCACAGATACGCAGTATTTT.

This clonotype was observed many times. The CDR3, as DNA: TGTGCCAGCAGCTTGGCCGTTACTAGCGCACAAGAGACCCAGTACTTC. It translates to CASSLAVTSAQETQYF. V usage is TRBV5-5 and J usage is TRBJ2-5; 7 nucleotides line up with TRBD2. The germline V gene has CDR1 SGHKS and CDR2 YYEKEE (reference sequence). The V gene end was trimmed by 0 bases and the J gene end by 2 bases; junction bases not matched to a gene: 7. The CDR3 loop spans 16 amino acids.

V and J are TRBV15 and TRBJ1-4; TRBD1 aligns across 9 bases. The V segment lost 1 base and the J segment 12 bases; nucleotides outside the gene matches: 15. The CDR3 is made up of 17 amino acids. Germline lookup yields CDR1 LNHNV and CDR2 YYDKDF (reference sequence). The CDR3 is CATSRGWDREVGWELFF. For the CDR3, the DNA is TGTGCCACCAGCAGAGGATGGGACAGGGAAGTCGGTTGGGAACTGTTTTTT. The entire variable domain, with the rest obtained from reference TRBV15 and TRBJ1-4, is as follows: DAMVIQNPRYQVTQFGKPVTLSCSQTLNHNVMYWYQQKSSQAPKLLFHYYDKDFNNEADTPDNFQSRRPNTSFCFLDIRSPGLGDTAMYLCATSRGWDREVGWELFFGSGTQLSVL.

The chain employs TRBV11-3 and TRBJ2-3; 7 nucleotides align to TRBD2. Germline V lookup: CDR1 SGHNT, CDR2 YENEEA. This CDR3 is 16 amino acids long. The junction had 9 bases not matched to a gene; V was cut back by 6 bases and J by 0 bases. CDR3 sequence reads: CASRYREDSSTDTQYF. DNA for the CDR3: TGTGCCAGCAGGTACCGGGAGGACTCTAGCACAGATACGCAGTATTTT.

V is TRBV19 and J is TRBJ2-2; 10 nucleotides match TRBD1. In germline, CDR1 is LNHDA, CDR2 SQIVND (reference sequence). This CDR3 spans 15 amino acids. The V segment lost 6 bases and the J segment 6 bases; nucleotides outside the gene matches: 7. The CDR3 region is CASSVGTGEAGELFF. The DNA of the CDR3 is TGTGCCAGTAGCGTTGGGACAGGGGAAGCCGGGGAGCTGTTTTTT.

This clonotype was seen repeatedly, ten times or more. This CDR3 reads CASSPPGLAREQYF. In DNA form, the CDR3 reads TGTGCCAGCAGCCCACCGGGACTAGCGCGCGAGCAGTACTTC. This chain uses TRBV11-2 with TRBJ2-7, with 10 bases identical to TRBD2. CDR1 and CDR2 (germline): SGHAT, FQNNGV. This CDR3 has 14 residues. J gave up 6 bases and V 5 bases, and 7 bases lay outside the gene matches.

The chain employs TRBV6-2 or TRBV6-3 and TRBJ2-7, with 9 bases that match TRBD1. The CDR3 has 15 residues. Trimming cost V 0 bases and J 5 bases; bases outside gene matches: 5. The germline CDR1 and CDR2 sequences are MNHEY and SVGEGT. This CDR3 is CASSYSGQGKDEQYF. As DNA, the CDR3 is TGTGCCAGCAGTTACTCGGGACAGGGAAAGGACGAGCAGTACTTC.

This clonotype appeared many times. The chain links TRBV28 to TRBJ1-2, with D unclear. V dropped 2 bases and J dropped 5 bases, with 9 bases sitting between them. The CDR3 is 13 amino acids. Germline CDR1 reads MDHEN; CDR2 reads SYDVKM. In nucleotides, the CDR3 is TGTGCCAGCAGTTTAAGTGAGGCTTATGGCTACACCTTC. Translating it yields CASSLSEAYGYTF.

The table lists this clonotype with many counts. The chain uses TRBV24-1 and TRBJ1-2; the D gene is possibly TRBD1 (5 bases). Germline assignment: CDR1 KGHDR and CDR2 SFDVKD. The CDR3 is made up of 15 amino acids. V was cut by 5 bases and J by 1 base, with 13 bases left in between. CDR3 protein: CATSASGRLNYGYTF. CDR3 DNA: TGTGCCACCAGTGCCTCGGGACGGCTTAACTATGGCTACACCTTC.

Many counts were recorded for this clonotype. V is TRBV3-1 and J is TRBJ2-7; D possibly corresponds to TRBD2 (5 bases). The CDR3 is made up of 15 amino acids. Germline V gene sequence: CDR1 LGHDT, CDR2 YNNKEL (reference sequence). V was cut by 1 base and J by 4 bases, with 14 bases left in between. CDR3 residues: CASSQGHLAQYEQYF. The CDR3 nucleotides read TGTGCCAGCAGCCAAGGACACCTAGCTCAGTACGAGCAGTACTTC.

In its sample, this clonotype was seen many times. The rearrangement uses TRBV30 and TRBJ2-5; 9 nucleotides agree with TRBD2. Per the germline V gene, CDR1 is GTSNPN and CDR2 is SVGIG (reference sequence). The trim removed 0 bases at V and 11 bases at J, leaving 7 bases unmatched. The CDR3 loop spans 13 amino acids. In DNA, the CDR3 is TGTGCCTGGAGTGTTGGTAGCGGGAGCGATCAGTACTTC. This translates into CAWSVGSGSDQYF.

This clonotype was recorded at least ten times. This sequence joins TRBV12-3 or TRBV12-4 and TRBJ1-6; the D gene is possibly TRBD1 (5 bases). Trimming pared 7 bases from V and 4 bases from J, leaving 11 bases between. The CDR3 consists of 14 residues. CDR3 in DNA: TGTGCCAGCACGGGACTGGAGTATAATTCACCCCTCCACTTT. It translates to CASTGLEYNSPLHF.

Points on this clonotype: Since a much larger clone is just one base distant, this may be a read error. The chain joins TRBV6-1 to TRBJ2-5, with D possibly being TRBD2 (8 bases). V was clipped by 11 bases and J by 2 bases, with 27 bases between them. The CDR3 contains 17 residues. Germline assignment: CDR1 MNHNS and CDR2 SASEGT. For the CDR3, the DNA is TGTGCCGGCCGCATCGGGGGGGGACAGAACCTTCAAGAGACCCAGTACTTC. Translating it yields CAGRIGGGQNLQETQYF.

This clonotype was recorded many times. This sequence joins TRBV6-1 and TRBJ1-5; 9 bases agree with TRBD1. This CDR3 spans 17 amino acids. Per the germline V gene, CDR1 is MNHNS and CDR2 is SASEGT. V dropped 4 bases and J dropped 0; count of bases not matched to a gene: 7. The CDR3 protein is CASSGLGDRASNQPQHF. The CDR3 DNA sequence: TGTGCCAGCAGTGGGTTAGGGGACAGGGCTAGCAATCAGCCCCAGCATTTT.

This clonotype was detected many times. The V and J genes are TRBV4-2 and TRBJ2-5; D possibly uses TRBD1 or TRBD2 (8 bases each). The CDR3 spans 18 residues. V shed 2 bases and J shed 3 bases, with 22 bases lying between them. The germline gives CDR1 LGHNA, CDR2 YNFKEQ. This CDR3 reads CASSQTGGPAGVEETQYF. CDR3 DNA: TGTGCCAGCAGCCAAACAGGGGGGCCAGCGGGAGTCGAAGAGACCCAGTACTTC.

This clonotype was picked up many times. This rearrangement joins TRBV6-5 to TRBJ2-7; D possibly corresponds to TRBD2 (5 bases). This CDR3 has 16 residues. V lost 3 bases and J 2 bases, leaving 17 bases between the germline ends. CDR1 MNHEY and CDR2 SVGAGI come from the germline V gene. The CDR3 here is CASSYKEGVGTYEQYF. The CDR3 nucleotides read TGTGCCAGCAGTTATAAAGAGGGTGTAGGAACCTACGAGCAGTACTTC.

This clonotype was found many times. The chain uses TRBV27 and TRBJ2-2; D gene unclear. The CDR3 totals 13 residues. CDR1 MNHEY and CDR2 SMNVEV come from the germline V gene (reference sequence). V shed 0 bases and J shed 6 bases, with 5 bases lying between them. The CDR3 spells CASSLSGAGELFF. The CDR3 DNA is TGTGCCAGCAGTTTATCTGGGGCCGGGGAGCTGTTTTTT.

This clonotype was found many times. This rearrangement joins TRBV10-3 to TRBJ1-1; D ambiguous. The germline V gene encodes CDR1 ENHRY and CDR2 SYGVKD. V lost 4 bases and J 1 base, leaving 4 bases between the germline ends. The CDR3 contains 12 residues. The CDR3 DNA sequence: TGTGCCATCAGTGTTACGAACACTGAAGCTTTCTTT. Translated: CAISVTNTEAFF.

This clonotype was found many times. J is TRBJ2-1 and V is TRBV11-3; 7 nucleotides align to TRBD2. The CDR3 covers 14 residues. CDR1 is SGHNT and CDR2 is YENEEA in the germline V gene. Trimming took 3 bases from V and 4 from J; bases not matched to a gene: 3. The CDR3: CASSFMRGYNEQFF. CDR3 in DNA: TGTGCCAGCAGCTTTATGCGGGGGTACAATGAGCAGTTCTTC.

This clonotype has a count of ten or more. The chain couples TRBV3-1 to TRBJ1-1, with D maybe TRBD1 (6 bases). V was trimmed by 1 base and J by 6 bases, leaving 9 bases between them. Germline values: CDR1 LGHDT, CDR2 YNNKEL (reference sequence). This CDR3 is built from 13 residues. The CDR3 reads CASSQGGGAEAFF. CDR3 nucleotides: TGTGCCAGCAGCCAAGGAGGGGGGGCTGAAGCTTTCTTT.

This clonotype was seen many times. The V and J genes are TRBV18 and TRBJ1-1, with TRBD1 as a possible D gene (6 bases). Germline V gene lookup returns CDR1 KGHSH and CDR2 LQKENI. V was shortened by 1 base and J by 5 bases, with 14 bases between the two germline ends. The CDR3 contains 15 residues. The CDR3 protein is CASSPQVGARTEAFF. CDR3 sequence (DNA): TGTGCCAGCTCACCACAGGTGGGGGCGCGGACTGAAGCTTTCTTT.

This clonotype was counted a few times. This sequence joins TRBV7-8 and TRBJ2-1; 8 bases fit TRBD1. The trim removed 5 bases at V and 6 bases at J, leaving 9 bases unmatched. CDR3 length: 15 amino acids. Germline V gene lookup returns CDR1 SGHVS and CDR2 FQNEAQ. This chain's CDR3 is CASSIQGAVGNEQFF. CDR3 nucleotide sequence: TGTGCCAGCAGCATCCAGGGGGCTGTGGGCAATGAGCAGTTCTTC.

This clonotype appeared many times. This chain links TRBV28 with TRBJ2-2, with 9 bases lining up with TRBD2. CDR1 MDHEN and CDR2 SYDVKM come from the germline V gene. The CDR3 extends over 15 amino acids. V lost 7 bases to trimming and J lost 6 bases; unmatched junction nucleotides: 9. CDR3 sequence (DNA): TGTGCCAGCACCCCTCGCGGGAGGGCGGCCGGGGAGCTGTTTTTT. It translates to CASTPRGRAAGELFF.

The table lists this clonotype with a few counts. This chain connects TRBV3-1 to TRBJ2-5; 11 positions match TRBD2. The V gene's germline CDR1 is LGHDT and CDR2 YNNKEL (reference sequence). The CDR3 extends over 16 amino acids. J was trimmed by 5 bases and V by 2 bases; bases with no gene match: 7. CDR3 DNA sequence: TGTGCCAGCAGCCAACCAGGATCTAGCGGGAGGGAGACCCAGTACTTC. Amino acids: CASSQPGSSGRETQYF.

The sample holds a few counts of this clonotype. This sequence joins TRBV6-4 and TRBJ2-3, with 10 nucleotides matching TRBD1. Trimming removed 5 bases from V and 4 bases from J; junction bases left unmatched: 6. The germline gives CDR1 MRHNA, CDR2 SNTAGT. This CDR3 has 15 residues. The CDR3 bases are TGTGCCAGCAGTTCTGCCGGACAGGGGGCAGATACGCAGTATTTT. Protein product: CASSSAGQGADTQYF.

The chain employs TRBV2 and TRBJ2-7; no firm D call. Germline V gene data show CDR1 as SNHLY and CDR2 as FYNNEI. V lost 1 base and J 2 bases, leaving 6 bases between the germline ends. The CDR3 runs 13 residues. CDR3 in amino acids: CASSEGRAYEQYF. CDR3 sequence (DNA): TGTGCCAGCAGTGAAGGACGGGCCTACGAGCAGTACTTC.

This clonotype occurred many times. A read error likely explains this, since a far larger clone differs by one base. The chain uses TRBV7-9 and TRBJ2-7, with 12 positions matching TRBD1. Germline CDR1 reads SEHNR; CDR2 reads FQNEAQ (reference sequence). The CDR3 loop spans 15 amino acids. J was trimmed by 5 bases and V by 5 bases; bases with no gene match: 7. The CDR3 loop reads CASSPGGQGADEQYF. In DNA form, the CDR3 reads TGTGCCAGCAGCCCGGGGGGACAGGGGGCGGACGAGCAGTACTTC.

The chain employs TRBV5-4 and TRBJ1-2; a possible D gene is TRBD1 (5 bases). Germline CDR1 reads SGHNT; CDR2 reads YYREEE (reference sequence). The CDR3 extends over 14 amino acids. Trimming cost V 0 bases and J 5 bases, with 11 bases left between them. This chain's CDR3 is CASSLEGEVYGYTF. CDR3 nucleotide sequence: TGTGCCAGCAGCTTGGAAGGGGAAGTATATGGCTACACCTTC.